These T cell receptor beta chains were read from a single sample in a study of T cells in Graves' hyperthyroidism and ophthalmopathy. TCRdb passed the multiplex PCR reads through MiXCR, listing each CDR3 protein once. The sample consists of about 690,000 distinct CDR3 sequences, 17% of them appearing once. The source material was blood. The receptors stem from a man in his fifties with Graves' hyperthyroidism. CDR3s leave out the opening cysteine and the closing phenylalanine or tryptophan.

V: TRBV28
J: TRBJ2-4
CDR3: ASSPPGGQGHIQY

V: TRBV3-1
J: TRBJ2-6
CDR3: ASSRYRASGANVLT

V: TRBV7-3
J: TRBJ1-2
CDR3: ASSSETDYGYT

V: TRBV2
J: TRBJ2-7
CDR3: ASSGGQGLEEQY

V: TRBV2
J: TRBJ2-1
CDR3: ASSGTGGSYNEQF

V: TRBV3-1
J: TRBJ2-3
CDR3: ASSQDLRLRTDTQY

V: TRBV30
J: TRBJ2-7
CDR3: AWSVWQRDYEQY

V: TRBV19
J: TRBJ2-3
CDR3: ASETGQGGTDTQY

V: TRBV27
J: TRBJ2-1
CDR3: ASRDGSGRTSYNEQF

V: TRBV7-9
J: TRBJ1-3
CDR3: ASSLFVGPGPGNTIY

V: TRBV30
J: TRBJ2-1
CDR3: AWSGLEGSSYNEQF

V: TRBV15
J: TRBJ1-2
CDR3: ATSPVPGQGGFGGYT

V: TRBV12-5
J: TRBJ2-1
CDR3: ASGSGHGVNNEQF

V: TRBV20-1
J: TRBJ2-3
CDR3: SAPRGSGTDTQY

V: TRBV7-9
J: TRBJ2-1
CDR3: ASSSTGGYSGSNEQF

V: TRBV28
J: TRBJ2-6
CDR3: ASSLVAGGYGADVLT

V: TRBV12-3/TRBV12-4
J: TRBJ2-1
CDR3: ASSRPGRSEQF

V: TRBV19
J: TRBJ1-5
CDR3: ASSIRGQGLLGNQPQH

V: TRBV12-3/TRBV12-4
J: TRBJ2-7
CDR3: ASSLERTGVIDEQY

V: TRBV28
J: TRBJ1-2
CDR3: ASSPPGGNGYT

V: TRBV7-6
J: TRBJ1-1
CDR3: ASSPTWGGVTEAF

V: TRBV20-1
J: TRBJ1-5
CDR3: SARSLGSPLMSGQPQH

V: TRBV28
J: TRBJ2-5
CDR3: ASSPIKGLAGGETQY

V: TRBV30
J: TRBJ2-1
CDR3: AWSEASAYNEQF

V: TRBV18
J: TRBJ1-2
CDR3: ASSSYPPGTIPGYT

V: TRBV28
J: TRBJ2-5
CDR3: ASSLSPGLYEETQY

V: TRBV12-3/TRBV12-4
J: TRBJ2-2
CDR3: ASSSSPGLAETNTGELF

V: TRBV20-1
J: TRBJ1-1
CDR3: SARTGAMNTEAF

V: TRBV18
J: TRBJ2-3
CDR3: ASSTYRGDTQY

V: TRBV28
J: TRBJ2-7
CDR3: ASSLARGVGQY

V: TRBV30
J: TRBJ2-3
CDR3: AWRVGGTDTQY

V: TRBV29-1
J: TRBJ2-2
CDR3: SVPGLPGNTGELF

V: TRBV30
J: TRBJ1-1
CDR3: AWTRGGGFGTEAF

V: TRBV11-3
J: TRBJ2-1
CDR3: ASSLDPGVAYNEQF

V: TRBV9
J: TRBJ1-3
CDR3: ASRRGDGNTIY